The rows below give T cell receptor beta chains drawn from one sample of a study of technical replicates of blood from several donors. Profiled with immunoSEQ multiplex PCR; TCRdb holds only in-frame clones, not every one. Altogether about 67,000 clones are present, about 97% being singletons, with the ten largest covering over 0.2%. Sequencing was performed on T cells isolated from PBMCs. These receptors were obtained from a human donor in good health. Both conserved end residues are part of each CDR3. D genes are given only for firm matches. Some rows mark clone size as missing; the rest say once, few, many or name a class of expanded clone.

TRBV19	TRBJ1-1	-	-	CASSLQGRRTEAFF	TGTGCCAGTAGTTTACAGGGTCGACGCACTGAAGCTTTCTTT
TRBV19	TRBJ1-5	-	-	CASSTRGRDQPQHF	TGTGCCAGTAGTACTCGGGGGAGGGATCAGCCCCAGCATTTT
TRBV2	TRBJ1-5	-	-	CASSYRESQPQHF	TGTGCCAGCAGTTACAGGGAATCTCAGCCCCAGCATTTT
TRBV27	TRBJ2-5	-	-	CASSFLRDPQETQYF	TGTGCCAGCAGTTTTCTGCGGGACCCCCAAGAGACCCAGTACTTC
TRBV10-1	TRBJ1-1	-	TRBD1	CASSESRTGEWFTEAFF	TGCGCCAGCAGTGAGTCGAGAACAGGGGAATGGTTCACTGAAGCTTTCTTT
TRBV10-2	TRBJ1-1	-	TRBD1	CASRDSMNTEAFF	TGCGCCAGCCGGGACAGCATGAACACTGAAGCTTTCTTT
TRBV7-8	TRBJ2-5	-	TRBD2	CASSPRAGLGETQYF	TGTGCCAGCAGCCCCCGAGCGGGACTAGGGGAGACCCAGTACTTC
TRBV6-5	TRBJ2-5	-	-	CASRVAAFQETQYF	TGTGCCAGCAGAGTAGCGGCCTTCCAAGAGACCCAGTACTTC
TRBV4-2	TRBJ2-5	once	TRBD2	CASSHELAEGGETQYF	TGTGCCAGCAGCCACGAACTAGCGGAAGGGGGAGAGACCCAGTACTTC
TRBV28	TRBJ1-2	-	TRBD1	CASSSRDSFYGYTF	TGTGCCAGCAGCTCTCGGGACAGCTTCTATGGCTACACCTTC
TRBV5-1	TRBJ1-2	-	-	CASSVDRYYGYTF	TGCGCCAGCAGCGTGGACAGATACTATGGCTACACCTTC
TRBV27	TRBJ2-5	once	-	CASSLVSGFRETQYF	TGTGCCAGCAGTTTGGTCTCAGGGTTCAGAGAGACCCAGTACTTC
TRBV5-1	TRBJ1-4	-	TRBD1	CASSGGTGGSTNEKLFF	TGCGCCAGCAGCGGCGGGACAGGGGGATCAACTAATGAAAAACTGTTTTTT
TRBV7-9	TRBJ1-4	-	-	CASSLVTPGGPNEKLFF	TGTGCCAGCAGCTTAGTGACCCCGGGGGGACCAAATGAAAAACTGTTTTTT
TRBV27	TRBJ2-5	-	-	CASGFAGTLQETQYF	TGTGCCAGCGGTTTCGCTGGTACTTTACAAGAGACCCAGTACTTC
TRBV7-2	TRBJ1-2	-	-	CASSWGWGPAESRGYTF	TGTGCCAGCAGCTGGGGGTGGGGGCCAGCCGAATCACGTGGCTACACCTTC
TRBV6-5	TRBJ1-2	once	TRBD1	CASSYFDRVGGYTF	TGTGCCAGCAGTTATTTTGACAGGGTTGGCGGCTACACCTTC
TRBV5-1	TRBJ2-1	-	-	CASSLGGTEDEQFF	TGCGCCAGCAGCTTGGGCGGGACGGAAGATGAGCAGTTCTTC
TRBV18	TRBJ1-1	-	-	CASSPSGNTEAFF	TGTGCCAGCTCACCTTCGGGGAACACTGAAGCTTTCTTT
TRBV5-1	TRBJ1-1	-	-	CASSFRESTEAFF	TGCGCCAGCAGCTTTCGGGAGAGCACTGAAGCTTTCTTT
TRBV6-6	TRBJ2-5	-	-	CASLSGAPKETQYF	TGTGCTTCCCTCAGCGGAGCGCCTAAAGAGACCCAGTACTTC
TRBV6-1	TRBJ1-2	-	-	CASRAGENYGYTF	TGTGCCAGCAGGGCAGGGGAAAACTATGGCTACACCTTC
TRBV11-3	TRBJ2-1	-	-	CASSLEGGYNEQFF	TGTGCCAGCAGCTTAGAAGGGGGCTACAATGAGCAGTTCTTC
TRBV5-6	TRBJ1-2	once	-	CASSPRSAGFGYTF	TGTGCCAGCAGCCCGAGGTCGGCAGGGTTCGGCTACACCTTC
TRBV4-1	TRBJ1-5	-	-	CASSQDMGGNQPQHF	TGCGCCAGCAGCCAAGACATGGGGGGGAATCAGCCCCAGCATTTT
TRBV4-1	TRBJ1-4	-	-	CASSQPREGNEKLFF	TGCGCCAGCAGCCAACCCAGGGAGGGGAATGAAAAACTGTTTTTT
TRBV19	TRBJ2-1	-	-	CASAGGYNEQFF	TGTGCCAGTGCTGGCGGCTACAATGAGCAGTTCTTC
TRBV6-6	TRBJ1-1	-	-	CASGDITGRELAFF	TGTGCCAGCGGTGATATCACAGGGAGGGAGTTAGCTTTCTTT
TRBV29-1	TRBJ1-2	-	TRBD1	CSVGQGADGYTF	TGCAGCGTGGGACAGGGGGCTGATGGCTACACCTTC
TRBV5-1	TRBJ2-7	-	-	CASSSGTYYEQYF	TGCGCCAGCAGCTCCGGGACTTACTACGAGCAGTACTTC
TRBV19	TRBJ2-1	-	-	CASSLMETVFHEQFF	TGTGCCAGTAGTCTAATGGAGACCGTGTTCCATGAGCAGTTCTTC
TRBV14	TRBJ1-4	-	-	CASSQRPGAVVATNEKLFF	TGTGCCAGCAGCCAAAGGCCAGGGGCCGTCGTTGCAACTAATGAAAAACTGTTTTTT
TRBV28	TRBJ1-5	-	TRBD1	CASRRGTGVVPQHF	TGTGCCAGCAGGCGAGGGACAGGGGTTGTGCCCCAGCATTTT
TRBV19	TRBJ2-1	-	TRBD2	CASKETSGSFVNEQFF	TGTGCCAGTAAGGAGACTAGCGGGAGCTTTGTCAATGAGCAGTTCTTC